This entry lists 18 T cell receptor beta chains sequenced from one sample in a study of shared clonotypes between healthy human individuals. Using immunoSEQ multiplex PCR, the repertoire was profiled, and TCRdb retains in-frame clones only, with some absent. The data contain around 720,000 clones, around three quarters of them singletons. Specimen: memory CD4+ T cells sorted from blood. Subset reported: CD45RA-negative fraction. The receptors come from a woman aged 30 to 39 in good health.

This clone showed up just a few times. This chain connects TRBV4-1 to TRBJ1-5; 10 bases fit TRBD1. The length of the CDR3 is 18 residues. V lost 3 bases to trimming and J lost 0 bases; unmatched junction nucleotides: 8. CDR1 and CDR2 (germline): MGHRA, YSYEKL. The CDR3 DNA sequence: TGCGCCAGCAGCCACCCGGACAGGGGGGGCCTTAGCAATCAGCCCCAGCATTTT. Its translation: CASSHPDRGGLSNQPQHF.

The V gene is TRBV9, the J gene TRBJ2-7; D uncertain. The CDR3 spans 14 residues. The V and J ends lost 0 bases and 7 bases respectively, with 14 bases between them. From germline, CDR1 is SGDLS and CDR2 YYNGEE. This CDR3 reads CASSVAALRQEQYF. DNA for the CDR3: TGTGCCAGCAGCGTAGCCGCCCTCCGGCAGGAGCAGTACTTC. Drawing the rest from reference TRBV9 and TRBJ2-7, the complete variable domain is DSGVTQTPKHLITATGQRVTLRCSPRSGDLSVYWYQQSLDQGLQFLIQYYNGEERAKGNILERFSAQQFPDLHSELNLSSLELGDSALYFCASSVAALRQEQYFGPGTRLTVT.

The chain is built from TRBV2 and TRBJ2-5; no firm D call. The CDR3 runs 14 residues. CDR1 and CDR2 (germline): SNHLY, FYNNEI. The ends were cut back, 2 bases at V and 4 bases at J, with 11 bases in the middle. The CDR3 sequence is CASSESVAPETQYF. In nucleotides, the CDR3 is TGTGCCAGCAGTGAATCGGTAGCCCCAGAGACCCAGTACTTC.

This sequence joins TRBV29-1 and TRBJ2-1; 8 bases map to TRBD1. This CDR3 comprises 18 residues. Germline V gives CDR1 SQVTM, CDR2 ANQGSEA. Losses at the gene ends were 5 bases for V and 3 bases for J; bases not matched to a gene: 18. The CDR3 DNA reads TGCAGCGTTCTTACTCAGGGGGCAGGGCTGCGCCGCTACAATGAGCAGTTCTTC. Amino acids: CSVLTQGAGLRRYNEQFF.

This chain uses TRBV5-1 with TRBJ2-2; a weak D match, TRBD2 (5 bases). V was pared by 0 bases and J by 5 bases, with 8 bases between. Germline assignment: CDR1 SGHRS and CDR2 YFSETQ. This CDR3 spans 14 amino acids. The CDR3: CASSLVWETGELFF. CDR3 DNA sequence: TGCGCCAGCAGCTTGGTATGGGAGACCGGGGAGCTGTTTTTT.

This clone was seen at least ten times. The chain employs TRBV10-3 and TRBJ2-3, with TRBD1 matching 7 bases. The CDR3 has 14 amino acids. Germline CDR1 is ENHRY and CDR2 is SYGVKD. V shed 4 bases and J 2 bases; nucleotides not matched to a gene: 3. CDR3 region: CAISVGGSTDTQYF. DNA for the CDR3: TGTGCCATCAGTGTAGGGGGCTCCACAGATACGCAGTATTTT.

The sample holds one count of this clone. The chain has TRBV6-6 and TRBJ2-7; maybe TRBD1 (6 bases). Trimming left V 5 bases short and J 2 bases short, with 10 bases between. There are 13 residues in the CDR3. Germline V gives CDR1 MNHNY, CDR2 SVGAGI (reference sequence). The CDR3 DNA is TGTGCCAGCAGTATCGACAGGCCCTACGAGCAGTACTTC. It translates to CASSIDRPYEQYF.

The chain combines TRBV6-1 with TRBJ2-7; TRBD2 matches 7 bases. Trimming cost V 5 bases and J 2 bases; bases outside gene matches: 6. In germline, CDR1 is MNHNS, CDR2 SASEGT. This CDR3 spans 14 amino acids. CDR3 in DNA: TGTGCCAGCAGTTCCAGCGGGACTCCCTACGAGCAGTACTTC. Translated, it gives CASSSSGTPYEQYF.

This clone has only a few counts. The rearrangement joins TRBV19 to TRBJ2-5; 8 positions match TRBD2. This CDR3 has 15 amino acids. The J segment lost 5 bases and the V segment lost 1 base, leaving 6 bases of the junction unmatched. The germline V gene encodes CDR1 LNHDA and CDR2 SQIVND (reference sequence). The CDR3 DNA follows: TGTGCCAGTAGTATAGCGGGAGGGCCGGGGGAGACCCAGTACTTC. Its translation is CASSIAGGPGETQYF.

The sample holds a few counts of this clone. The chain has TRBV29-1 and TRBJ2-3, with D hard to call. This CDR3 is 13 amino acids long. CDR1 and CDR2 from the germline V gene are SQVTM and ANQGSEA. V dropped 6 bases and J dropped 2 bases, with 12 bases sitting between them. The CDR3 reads CSVTKHTTDTQYF. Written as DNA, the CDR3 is TGCAGCGTGACCAAGCATACCACAGATACGCAGTATTTT.

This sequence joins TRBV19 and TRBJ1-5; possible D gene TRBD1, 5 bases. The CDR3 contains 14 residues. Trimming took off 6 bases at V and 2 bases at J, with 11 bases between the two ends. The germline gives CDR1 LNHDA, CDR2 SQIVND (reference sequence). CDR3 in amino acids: CASSQGVGNQPQHF. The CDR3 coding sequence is TGTGCCAGTAGCCAGGGAGTCGGCAATCAGCCCCAGCATTTT. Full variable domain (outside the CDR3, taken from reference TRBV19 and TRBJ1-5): DGGITQSPKYLFRKEGQNVTLSCEQNLNHDAMYWYRQDPGQGLRLIYYSQIVNDFQKGDIAEGYSVSREKKESFPLTVTSAQKNPTAFYLCASSQGVGNQPQHFGDGTRLSIL.

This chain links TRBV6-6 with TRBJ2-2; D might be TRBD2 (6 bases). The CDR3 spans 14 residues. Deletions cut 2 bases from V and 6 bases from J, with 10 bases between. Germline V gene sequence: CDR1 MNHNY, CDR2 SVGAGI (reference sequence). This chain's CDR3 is CASSYRLVAGELFF. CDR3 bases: TGTGCCAGCAGTTACAGACTAGTGGCCGGGGAGCTGTTTTTT.

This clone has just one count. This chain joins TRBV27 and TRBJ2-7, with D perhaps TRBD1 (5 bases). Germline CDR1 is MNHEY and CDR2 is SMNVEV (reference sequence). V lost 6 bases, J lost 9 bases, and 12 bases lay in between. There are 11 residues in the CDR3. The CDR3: CASRSLTAQYF. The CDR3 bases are TGTGCCAGCAGGTCCCTGACAGCGCAGTACTTC.

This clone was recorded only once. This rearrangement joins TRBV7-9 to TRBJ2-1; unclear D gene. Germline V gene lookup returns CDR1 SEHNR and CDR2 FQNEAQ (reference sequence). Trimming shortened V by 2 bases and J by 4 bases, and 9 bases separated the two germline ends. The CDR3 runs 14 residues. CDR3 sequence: CASSLKASYNEQFF. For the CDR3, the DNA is TGTGCCAGCAGCTTAAAGGCCAGTTACAATGAGCAGTTCTTC. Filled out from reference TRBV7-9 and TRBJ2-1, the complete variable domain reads DTGVSQNPRHKITKRGQNVTFRCDPISEHNRLYWYRQTLGQGPEFLTYFQNEAQLEKSRLLSDRFSAERPKGSFSTLEIQRTEQGDSAMYLCASSLKASYNEQFFGPGTRLTVL.

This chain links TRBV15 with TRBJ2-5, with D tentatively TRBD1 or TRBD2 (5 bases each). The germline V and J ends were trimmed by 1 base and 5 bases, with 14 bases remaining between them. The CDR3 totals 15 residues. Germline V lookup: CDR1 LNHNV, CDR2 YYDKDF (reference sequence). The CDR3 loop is CATSRGLAGTETQYF. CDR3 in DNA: TGTGCCACCAGCAGAGGTTTAGCAGGGACGGAGACCCAGTACTTC.

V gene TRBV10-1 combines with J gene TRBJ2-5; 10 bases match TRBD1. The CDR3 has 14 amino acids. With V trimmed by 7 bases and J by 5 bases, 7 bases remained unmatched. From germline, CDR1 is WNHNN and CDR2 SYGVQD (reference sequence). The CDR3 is CASTAGQGYETQYF. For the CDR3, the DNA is TGCGCCAGCACAGCGGGACAGGGGTACGAGACCCAGTACTTC.

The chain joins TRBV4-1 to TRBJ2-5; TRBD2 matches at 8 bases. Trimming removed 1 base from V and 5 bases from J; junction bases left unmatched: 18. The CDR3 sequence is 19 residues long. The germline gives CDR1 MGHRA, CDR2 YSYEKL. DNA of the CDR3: TGCGCCAGCAGCCAAGCGAACGCCTTCCAACCGGGAGGGAGGGAGACCCAGTACTTC. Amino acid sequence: CASSQANAFQPGGRETQYF.

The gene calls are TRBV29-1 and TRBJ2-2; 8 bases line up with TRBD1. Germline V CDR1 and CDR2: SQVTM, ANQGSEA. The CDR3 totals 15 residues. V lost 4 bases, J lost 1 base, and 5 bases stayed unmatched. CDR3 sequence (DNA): TGCAGCGTTGTACCAGGGGGCATGAACACCGGGGAGCTGTTTTTT. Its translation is CSVVPGGMNTGELFF.